This TCR beta chain was sequenced during a study of identical twins (dated by TCRdb to about 2016). Context from the whole study: TCR alpha and beta repertoires from monozygotic twins, unrelated adults of various ages and cord blood were deep-sequenced to test whether fetal clonotypes persist. To rule out contamination, replicate twin experiments were performed at different times with different library preparation protocols.

The germline V and J ends show losses of 5 bases and 9 bases respectively, and no gene match explains 15 bases of the junction. Measured from the cysteine to the phenylalanine, the CDR3 is 16 residues long. Only CDR3 DNA is held: 48 bases, read in frame from base 1. Every donor in the study was a healthy Caucasian. The twin cohort comprised three pairs of female monozygotic twins, all aged roughly 18 to 30 years. Positive isolation kits from Invitrogen were used to isolate the CD4+ and CD8+ T cell populations. In the case of this clonotype: The clone's antigen remains unknown. Per-base quality was not reported, and no clone a single base away is much larger than it.

The library relied on 5' RACE. Data came from an Illumina HiSeq 2000. A universal primer binding site was added through template switching, and the final cDNA carried a unique molecular identifier so that TCR cDNA molecules could be counted accurately. First-strand cDNA for TCR alpha and beta chains was synthesized from specific primers in the conserved constant-segment region. To control for contamination, each cDNA library was double barcoded with a SMART-Mk sample barcode plus Illumina barcodes. TruSeq adapter sequences, together with Illumina sample barcodes, were added in two successive PCR steps. The Illumina HiSeq platform was used with custom primers to sequence TCR alpha and beta cDNA libraries. In the paper's pipeline: MiGEC was used to process raw reads and extract unique molecular identifiers, and MiXCR was used to find CDR3 positions. For each individual, recombination models were inferred using an EM algorithm with the repgenHMM and IGoR tools. Shared clonotype analysis was performed with the tcR package in R, normalizing sharing by the product of cloneset sizes. To study raw recombination without the effects of thymic and clonal selection, out-of-frame nonproductive sequences were analyzed. TCRdb trimmed the raw reads at Q25, called clones with MiXCR and kept productive beta chains. Identical CDR3 protein sequences are pooled into one entry, listed with their most common genes and DNA. The V and J calls shown here were made by TCRdb, not taken from the authors' results. Within this sample are 540,000 or so distinct CDR3 sequences, with 20% to 25% of them counted one time only. About 0.48% of the sample rests with the top ten.

Summary of the overall study and its limitations: Compared with coincidental sharing between unrelated individuals, an excess of low generation-probability sequences was observed among out-of-frame TCR alpha sequences shared between twins. Zero-insertion analyses could be partly confounded by invariant T cells such as MAIT and iNKT, although diverse VJ usage argued against such confounding for most clonotypes. Abundant cord blood beta clonotypes carried fewer insertions; young adult naive repertoires showed a weaker similar trend, while memory repertoires showed none. A weaker excess of twin sharing was found in beta out-of-frame sequences because the signal-to-noise ratio was lowered by fewer shared sequences. Because the same donors could not be followed over many years, the conclusions depended on cross-sectional statistical analysis. Out-of-frame TCR alpha sharing in monozygotic twins was systematically underestimated by recombination models, whereas sharing between unrelated individuals was in agreement with the recombination models.

This sample also appeared in a second study, on yellow fever vaccine responses in identical twins. Per that second paper: The authors reported that the T cell response to vaccination in identical twins appeared partly convergent and partly personalized. In the study, vaccine-responding T cell clones were precisely tracked in identical twins.

The sample taken for sequencing was CD4+ T cells sorted from blood. The receptor comes from a woman aged 18-29 years in good health. The chain is encoded by TRBV12-3 or TRBV12-4 joined to TRBJ2-5, with 10 central nucleotides matching TRBD2. The DNA sequence is TGTGCCAGCAGTCTTTCTAGCGGGGGTTTAAAAATGGCCCAGTACTTC. Its coded protein is CASSLSSGGLKMAQYF.